A selection of T cell receptor beta chains follows, all from one sample in a study of T cells in localized non-small cell lung cancer. Produced via immunoSEQ multiplex PCR; TCRdb's table is partial and in-frame only. The profile covers tens of thousands of clones, with 80% to 90% appearing a single time and less than 25% taken by the ten largest. This specimen was peripheral blood, taken before any cancer treatment. These receptors were collected from a man aged 40 to 69 with stage I squamous cell lung carcinoma. The CDR3 runs from the conserved cysteine through the conserved F or W. D genes are given only for firm matches. Some rows mark clone size as missing; the rest say once, few, many or name a class of expanded clone.

J	D	size	V	DNA	CDR3
TRBJ2-1	-	once	TRBV27	TGTGCCAGCAGTTTGTCGAGCGGCTCCTACAATGAGCAGTTCTTC	CASSLSSGSYNEQFF
TRBJ1-1	TRBD1	once	TRBV18	TGTGCCAGCTCAAGGGGACAGGGGATCTCGTGGACTGAAGCTTTCTTT	CASSRGQGISWTEAFF
TRBJ1-1	-	once	TRBV7-2	TGTGCCAGCAGCTCTGACAAGAACACTGAAGCTTTCTTT	CASSSDKNTEAFF
TRBJ1-4	TRBD1	once	TRBV2	TGTGCCAGAGGGGAGTGGACAGGAACTAATGAAAAACTGTTTTTT	CARGEWTGTNEKLFF
TRBJ1-2	-	few	TRBV19	TGTGCCAGTAGTGCGACAGTATCCTATGGCTACACCTTC	CASSATVSYGYTF
TRBJ1-2	-	-	TRBV2	TGTGCCAGCAGTCTCGAGGCAGGGAATATAGGCTACACCTTC	CASSLEAGNIGYTF
TRBJ1-4	-	once	TRBV5-1	TGCGCCAGCAGCACCGGACGGTCGATTAATGAAAAACTGTTTTTT	CASSTGRSINEKLFF
TRBJ1-2	TRBD1	-	TRBV6-5	TGTGCCAGCAGTTTAAGACAGGGAACTAACTATGGCTACACCTTC	CASSLRQGTNYGYTF
TRBJ1-3	-	-	TRBV7-2	TGTGCCAGCAGCCCCAACTCGGGATCTGGAAACACCATATATTTT	CASSPNSGSGNTIYF
TRBJ1-5	TRBD1	-	TRBV5-8	TGTGCCAGCCTGAGACAGGGGTTGAATCAGCCCCAGCATTTT	CASLRQGLNQPQHF
TRBJ2-3	TRBD2	-	TRBV4-2	TGTGCCAGCAGCCCCGGGACTAGCGGGACAGATACGCAGTATTTT	CASSPGTSGTDTQYF
TRBJ1-6	-	-	TRBV6-4	TGTGCCAGCAGTGTCGGGCAGGGGAATTCACCCCTCCACTTT	CASSVGQGNSPLHF
TRBJ2-1	-	-	TRBV7-2	TGTGCCAGCAGCTTAGATGGGTCCTACAATGAGCAGTTCTTC	CASSLDGSYNEQFF
TRBJ2-6	TRBD1	-	TRBV2	TGTGCCAGCAGTGCTGGGACAGGTGGGGCCAACGTCCTGACTTTC	CASSAGTGGANVLTF
TRBJ2-3	-	-	TRBV9	TGTGCCAGCAGCCTGAGCACAGATACGCAGTATTTT	CASSLSTDTQYF
TRBJ2-1	-	-	TRBV9	TGTGCCAGCAGCGAATTGGAGGGCTCCTACAATGAGCAGTTCTTC	CASSELEGSYNEQFF
TRBJ1-2	TRBD1	once	TRBV4-3	TGCGCCAGCAGCCAAGATCAAGTTGGCAGGGGGAATGGCTACACCTTC	CASSQDQVGRGNGYTF
TRBJ2-1	TRBD2	-	TRBV6-5	TGTGCCAGCAGTCCACTAACTAGCGGGAGCGATGAGCAGTTCTTC	CASSPLTSGSDEQFF
TRBJ2-5	-	few	TRBV28	TGTGCCAGCAGTCCGCCCCGCAGAGACGAGACCCAGTACTTC	CASSPPRRDETQYF
TRBJ2-1	TRBD2	-	TRBV5-1	TGCGCCAGCAGCTGGGGGACTAGCAAGGCCAATGAGCAGTTCTTC	CASSWGTSKANEQFF
TRBJ2-5	-	-	TRBV4-3	TGCGCCAGCAGCCACGACCCGGCCCCACCAGAGACCCAGTACTTC	CASSHDPAPPETQYF
TRBJ2-2	-	few	TRBV7-2	TGTGCCAGCAGCCCAGGAGGGTATCGGGCCGGGGAGCTGTTTTTT	CASSPGGYRAGELFF
TRBJ2-7	-	few	TRBV2	TGTGCCAGCAACTCCGCAGACCGTCAGTACTTC	CASNSADRQYF
TRBJ2-7	-	-	TRBV29-1	TGCAGCGTTGAGGTTATTAGCGGACCGACGTCCTACGAGCAGTACTTC	CSVEVISGPTSYEQYF
TRBJ1-2	TRBD1	-	TRBV7-7	TGTGCTAGCAGCCCTCTGGACAGGTTGGATGGCTACACCTTC	CASSPLDRLDGYTF
TRBJ2-7	-	-	TRBV11-2	TGTGCCAGCAGTGCTCGGCCGTACGAGCAGTACTTC	CASSARPYEQYF
TRBJ1-5	TRBD1	-	TRBV13	TGTGCCAGCAGCTTAGGGGGGACAGTCAATCAGCCCCAGCATTTT	CASSLGGTVNQPQHF
TRBJ2-5	-	once	TRBV6-1	TGTGCCAGCAGTGAAGGGTGGGAGACCCAGTACTTC	CASSEGWETQYF
TRBJ2-7	-	-	TRBV6-6	TGTGCCAGCAGTCCCCCCGTAGGAGAGCAGTACTTC	CASSPPVGEQYF
TRBJ2-1	TRBD1	-	TRBV7-2	TGTGCCAGCAGCGTCGGGACAGGGGGCGGGCATGAGCAGTTCTTC	CASSVGTGGGHEQFF